This entry is about one T cell receptor beta chain. Its antigen is unidentified. The CDR3 has 14 residues. V lost 2 bases and J lost 6; bases outside the gene matches: 5. In germline, CDR1 is MNHEY, CDR2 SVGAGI. The data stem from a study of siplizumab effects on memory and regulatory T cells. The study's findings and limits: Alloreactive sequences that could be traced to unstimulated CD4+ memory cells showed a significant reduction under siplizumab.

Sequencing was performed with immunoSEQ multiplex PCR; in TCRdb, only in-frame clones are kept and a portion is missing. The table has tens of thousands of clones, about 89% seen once. The TCR originated in a human donor in good health. The chain employs TRBV6-5 and TRBJ1-1; 8 nucleotides line up with TRBD1. Input material: CD8+ T cells sorted from blood. The CDR3 DNA sequence: TGTGCCAGCAGTTACGCAGGGGGCTGGGCTGAAGCTTTCTTT. Residues: CASSYAGGWAEAFF.